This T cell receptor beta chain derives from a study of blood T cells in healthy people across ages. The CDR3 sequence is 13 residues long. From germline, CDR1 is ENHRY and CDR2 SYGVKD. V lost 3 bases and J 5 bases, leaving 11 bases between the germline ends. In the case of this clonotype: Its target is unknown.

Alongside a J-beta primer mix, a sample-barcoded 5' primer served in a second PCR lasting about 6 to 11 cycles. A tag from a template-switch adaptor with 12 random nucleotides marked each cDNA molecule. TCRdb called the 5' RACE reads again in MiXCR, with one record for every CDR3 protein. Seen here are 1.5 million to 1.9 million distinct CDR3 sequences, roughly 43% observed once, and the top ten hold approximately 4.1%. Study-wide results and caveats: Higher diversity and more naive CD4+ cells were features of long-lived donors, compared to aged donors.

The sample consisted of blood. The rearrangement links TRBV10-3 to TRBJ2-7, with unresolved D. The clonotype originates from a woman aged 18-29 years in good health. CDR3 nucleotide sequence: TGTGCCATCAGTGATAGGCTAGGGAACGAGCAGTACTTC. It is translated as CAISDRLGNEQYF.